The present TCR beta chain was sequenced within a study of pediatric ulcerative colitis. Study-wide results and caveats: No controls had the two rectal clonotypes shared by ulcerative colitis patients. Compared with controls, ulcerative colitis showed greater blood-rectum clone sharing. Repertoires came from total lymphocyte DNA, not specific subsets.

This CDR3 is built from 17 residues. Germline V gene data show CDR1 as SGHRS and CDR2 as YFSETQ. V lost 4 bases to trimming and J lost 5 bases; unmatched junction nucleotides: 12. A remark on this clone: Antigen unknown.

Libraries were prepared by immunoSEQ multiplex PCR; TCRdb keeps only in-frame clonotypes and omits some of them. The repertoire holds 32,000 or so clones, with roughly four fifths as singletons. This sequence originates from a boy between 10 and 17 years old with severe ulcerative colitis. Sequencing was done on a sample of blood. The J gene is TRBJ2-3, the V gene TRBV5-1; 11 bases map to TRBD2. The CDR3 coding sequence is TGCGCCAGCAGCCCAAAAATAGCGGGGGGGCACCAAGATACGCAGTATTTT. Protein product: CASSPKIAGGHQDTQYF. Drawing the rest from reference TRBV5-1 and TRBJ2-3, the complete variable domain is KAGVTQTPRYLIKTRGQQVTLSCSPISGHRSVSWYQQTPGQGLQFLFEYFSETQRNKGNFPGRFSGRQFSNSRSEMNVSTLELGDSALYLCASSPKIAGGHQDTQYFGPGTRLTVL.